This T cell receptor beta chain appears in the sequencing data of a study of blood T cell repertoires in COVID-19. Germline CDR1 is SGHNT and CDR2 is YYREEE (reference sequence). The CDR3 is 13 amino acids. Between the trimmed V and J ends, which lost 1 base and 1 base, there was a span of 4 bases. Generated by immunoSEQ multiplex PCR, the TCRdb table keeps only in-frame clones and is missing some. The sample has fewer than 350,000 clones; approximately 86% are singletons. The specimen sequenced was peripheral blood. The chain joins TRBV5-4 to TRBJ2-3; D is unclear. This TCR derives from a man under 40 with COVID-19, enrolled during active disease. The CDR3, as DNA: TGTGCCAGCAGCTTGATAGGCACAGATACGCAGTATTTT. Residues: CASSLIGTDTQYF. The entire variable domain, with the rest obtained from reference TRBV5-4 and TRBJ2-3, is as follows: ETGVTQSPTHLIKTRGQQVTLRCSSQSGHNTVSWYQQALGQGPQFIFQYYREEENGRGNFPPRFSGLQFPNYSSELNVNALELDDSALYLCASSLIGTDTQYFGPGTRLTVL.